The 27 T cell receptor beta chains listed next were all sequenced from one sample in a study of Graves' ophthalmopathy and Graves' hyperthyroidism. The authors amplified TCR beta CDR3 regions from RNA transcripts. Scientists carried out first-round RT-PCR using HTBI primers and then a second-round multiplex PCR. TCRdb ran MiXCR on the multiplex PCR reads and lists one entry per CDR3 protein. Of about 500,000 distinct CDR3 sequences in the sample, about 40% are singletons; the top ten hold around 4%. The specimen sequenced was peripheral blood or thyroid tissue (not recorded which). Receptors originate from an adult man with Graves' hyperthyroidism.

Many counts were recorded for this clonotype. V gene TRBV10-3 combines with J gene TRBJ1-5; D unclear. V was pared by 0 bases and J by 7 bases, with 7 bases between. Germline loops: CDR1 ENHRY, CDR2 SYGVKD. This CDR3 is built from 13 residues. The CDR3 region has the DNA TGTGCCATCAGTGAGTCGACATTACAGCCCCAGCATTTT. Protein product: CAISESTLQPQHF.

The chain recombines TRBV11-1 with TRBJ2-5; 12 bases match TRBD2. Germline V gene data show CDR1 as SGHAT and CDR2 as FQDESV (reference sequence). Trimming took 5 bases from V and 5 from J; bases not matched to a gene: 21. The CDR3 runs to 20 residues. The CDR3 here is CASSRRVGLAGIGGGETQYF. The DNA of the CDR3 is TGTGCCAGCAGCCGACGGGTTGGACTAGCGGGAATAGGCGGCGGGGAGACCCAGTACTTC.

This clonotype was picked up a small number of times. The genes are TRBV7-3 and TRBJ2-5; D might be TRBD1 (5 bases). V was pared by 2 bases and J by 1 base, with 11 bases between. Germline V gene sequence: CDR1 SGHTA, CDR2 FQGTGA. CDR3 length: 15 amino acids. The CDR3 reads CASSLAGMGQETQYF. In DNA, the CDR3 is TGTGCCAGCAGCTTAGCAGGGATGGGCCAAGAGACCCAGTACTTC.

The sample holds a few counts of this clonotype. This chain connects TRBV30 to TRBJ2-7; D unclear. Germline CDR1 GTSNPN, CDR2 SVGIG (reference sequence). V lost 2 bases and J lost 1, with 6 bases in between. There are 12 residues in the CDR3. The CDR3, as DNA: TGTGCCTGGAGTTTCTGGTCCTACGAGCAGTACTTC. Translated: CAWSFWSYEQYF.

The sample holds many counts of this clonotype. The rearrangement joins TRBV29-1 to TRBJ1-2, with 7 bases matching TRBD1. Trimming took 6 bases from V and 6 from J; bases not matched to a gene: 10. CDR1 is SQVTM and CDR2 is ANQGSEA in the germline V gene. CDR3 size: 13 residues. The CDR3 coding sequence is TGCAGCGTGGCCACTGCGACAGGGAATGGCTACACCTTC. Translation gives CSVATATGNGYTF.

This clonotype has at least ten counts. The V call is TRBV7-9, the J call TRBJ2-7, with no clear D. CDR1 is SEHNR, CDR2 FQNEAQ, per germline (reference sequence). Trimming took off 4 bases at V and 0 bases at J, with 13 bases between the two ends. The CDR3 runs to 15 residues. CDR3 bases: TGTGCCAGCAGCTCCAGTTGGGAAAGCTCCTACGAGCAGTACTTC. Translation gives CASSSSWESSYEQYF.

The gene calls are TRBV7-9 and TRBJ2-5, with D possibly matching TRBD2 (6 bases). Trimming removed 5 bases at V and 2 bases at J, with 15 bases between. CDR3 length: 15 residues. CDR1 and CDR2 (germline): SEHNR, FQNEAQ (reference sequence). CDR3 loop: CASSPRDFEQETQYF. The CDR3 DNA sequence: TGTGCCAGCAGCCCCCGGGACTTCGAACAAGAGACCCAGTACTTC.

The sample holds many counts of this clonotype. This chain connects TRBV7-3 to TRBJ1-1, with a weak D call TRBD1 (5 bases). This CDR3 is 15 amino acids long. The germline V gene has CDR1 SGHTA and CDR2 FQGTGA. Trimming removed 1 base from V and 3 bases from J, with 12 bases in between. The CDR3 loop reads CASSLRSGGDTEAFF. CDR3 nucleotide sequence: TGTGCCAGCAGCTTAAGGTCGGGGGGGGACACTGAAGCTTTCTTT.

The rearrangement joins TRBV24-1 to TRBJ2-3; tentative D call: TRBD1 (6 bases). Germline CDR1 is KGHDR and CDR2 is SFDVKD. Trimming pared 9 bases from V and 8 bases from J, leaving 11 bases between. This CDR3 is 11 amino acids long. CDR3 nucleotide sequence: TGTGCCACCGGTTTCAGGGGTACGCAGTATTTT. It yields the protein CATGFRGTQYF.

In this sample, this clonotype turned up many times. The chain's CDR3 is CASTMHSQPQHF. The DNA of the CDR3 is TGTGCCAGTACCATGCACAGCCAGCCCCAGCATTTT. This sequence joins TRBV19 and TRBJ1-5, with unresolved D. Trimming stripped 7 bases from V and 7 bases from J, with 11 bases between. Looked up from germline, CDR1 is LNHDA and CDR2 is SQIVND (reference sequence). The CDR3 is 12 amino acids.

This clonotype was found many times. This chain joins TRBV2 and TRBJ2-2; D uncertain. CDR3 size: 11 residues. The V end lost 2 bases, the J end lost 6 bases, and 1 base lay between the germline ends. CDR1 is SNHLY, CDR2 FYNNEI, per germline. As DNA, the CDR3 is TGTGCCAGCAGTGAACCCGGGGAGCTGTTTTTT. This encodes CASSEPGELFF.

This clonotype was recorded many times. The chain uses TRBV6-1 and TRBJ1-1; the D is unclear. V was cut by 3 bases and J by 6 bases, with 8 bases left in between. Germline-derived CDR1 and CDR2 are MNHNS and SASEGT. CDR3 size: 12 residues. CDR3 residues: CASSEGFAEAFF. The CDR3 DNA reads as TGTGCCAGCAGTGAGGGATTCGCTGAAGCTTTCTTT.

The V call is TRBV24-1, the J call TRBJ2-1, with TRBD2 identical over 9 bases. There are 16 residues in the CDR3. From germline, CDR1 is KGHDR and CDR2 SFDVKD. Trimming removed 4 bases from V and 7 bases from J; junction bases left unmatched: 10. CDR3 sequence reads: CATSDPSYSGSNEQFF. CDR3 sequence (DNA): TGTGCCACCAGTGACCCGTCCTATAGCGGGAGTAATGAGCAGTTCTTC.

This clonotype appeared many times. The chain links TRBV2 to TRBJ2-2; 7 bases line up with TRBD1. V shed 6 bases, J shed 1 base, and the junction held 2 bases outside the gene matches. This CDR3 comprises 14 residues. The germline CDR1 and CDR2 sequences are SNHLY and FYNNEI. The CDR3 bases are TGTGCCAGCAGCAGGACAGGGAACACCGGGGAGCTGTTTTTT. This sequence encodes CASSRTGNTGELFF.

This clonotype was observed at least ten times. V gene TRBV6-1 combines with J gene TRBJ1-1, with D possibly being TRBD1 (6 bases). The CDR3 contains 13 residues. With 6 bases removed from V and 1 base from J, the gap between germline ends came to 9 bases. Germline values: CDR1 MNHNS, CDR2 SASEGT. The CDR3 DNA is TGTGCCAGCAGGAAACAGGGGAACACTGAAGCTTTCTTT. Amino acid sequence: CASRKQGNTEAFF.

This clonotype was seen at least ten times. The chain employs TRBV19 and TRBJ2-2; D ambiguous. The CDR3 consists of 15 residues. Per germline, CDR1 LNHDA and CDR2 SQIVND (reference sequence). Trimming took 4 bases from V and 5 from J, leaving 14 bases between them. The CDR3 loop is CASSTAPTKTGELFF. The CDR3 nucleotides are TGTGCCAGTAGTACTGCACCAACCAAGACCGGGGAGCTGTTTTTT.

This chain joins TRBV7-9 and TRBJ1-4; unclear D gene. Looked up from germline, CDR1 is SEHNR and CDR2 is FQNEAQ (reference sequence). The CDR3 contains 14 residues. Trimming shortened V by 5 bases and J by 6 bases, and 13 bases separated the two germline ends. CDR3 in amino acids: CASSLSGRYEKLFF. CDR3 in DNA: TGTGCCAGCAGCCTAAGCGGCCGATATGAAAAACTGTTTTTT.

This chain uses TRBV7-9 with TRBJ2-7, with 11 bases lining up with TRBD1. The CDR3 is made up of 15 amino acids. Germline lookup yields CDR1 SEHNR and CDR2 FQNEAQ (reference sequence). V lost 3 bases and J lost 5; bases outside the gene matches: 6. The CDR3 DNA reads TGTGCCAGCAGCTTCCGGGACAGGGGGATCAACGAGCAGTACTTC. Amino acid sequence: CASSFRDRGINEQYF.

This clonotype was recorded at least ten times. The chain has TRBV15 and TRBJ1-5; no clear D. CDR1 and CDR2 from the germline V gene are LNHNV and YYDKDF (reference sequence). Trimming removed 0 bases from V and 4 bases from J, with 10 bases in between. The CDR3 loop spans 15 amino acids. The CDR3 spells CATSRDRTLNQPQHF. Here the CDR3 DNA reads TGTGCCACCAGCAGAGATCGAACATTGAATCAGCCCCAGCATTTT.

This clonotype was found many times. The rearrangement links TRBV6-5 to TRBJ1-2; 10 bases line up with TRBD1. Germline assignment: CDR1 MNHEY and CDR2 SVGAGI. The CDR3 is 16 residues long. J lost 8 bases, V lost 5 bases, and 14 bases had no gene match. CDR3 nucleotide sequence: TGTGCCAGCAGTCGATCCGTGGGACAGGGGTCGCAGGGCTACACCTTC. Residues: CASSRSVGQGSQGYTF.

To note about this clonotype: This CDR3 fails to terminate in the conserved phenylalanine or tryptophan, so it likely reflects a read error. J is TRBJ1-2 and V is TRBV14; 8 nucleotides match TRBD1. V dropped 4 bases and J dropped 5; count of bases not matched to a gene: 3. The CDR3 runs 13 residues. The germline V gene encodes CDR1 SGHDN and CDR2 FVKESK. The DNA for the CDR3 is TGTGCCAGCAGCCTTACAGGGGGTTATGGCTACACCCTC. This translates into CASSLTGGYGYTL.

This clonotype was recorded at least ten times. The V call is TRBV20-1, the J call TRBJ1-2; D remains unclear. This CDR3 has 11 residues. The germline CDR1 and CDR2 sequences are DFQATT and SNEGSKA (reference sequence). V shed 4 bases and J shed 2 bases, with 5 bases lying between them. CDR3 coding DNA: TGCAGTGCTAATGGAAACTATGGCTACACCTTC. This codes for CSANGNYGYTF.

For the CDR3, the DNA is TGCGCCAGCAGCGCCAGGACTAGCGATTGGTCAGATACGCAGTATTTT. This sequence encodes CASSARTSDWSDTQYF. The chain couples TRBV5-1 to TRBJ2-3; TRBD2 matches 9 bases. In germline, CDR1 is SGHRS, CDR2 YFSETQ. The CDR3 spans 16 residues. The trim removed 4 bases at V and 4 bases at J, leaving 10 bases unmatched.

The gene calls are TRBV5-5 and TRBJ1-6, with 11 bases that match TRBD1. The CDR3 totals 16 residues. The V and J ends lost 5 bases and 6 bases, in that order; junction bases with no gene match: 7. Germline CDR1 SGHKS, CDR2 YYEKEE (reference sequence). The CDR3 sequence: CASRARDRGTNSPLHF. CDR3 sequence (DNA): TGTGCCAGCAGGGCCCGGGACAGGGGGACTAATTCACCCCTCCACTTT.

The chain recombines TRBV20-1 with TRBJ1-1; no clear D gene. The CDR3 runs to 14 residues. Germline V CDR1 and CDR2: DFQATT, SNEGSKA (reference sequence). Trimming removed 1 base from V and 2 bases from J, with 11 bases in between. The CDR3 is CSARADEVNTEAFF. The CDR3 region has the DNA TGCAGTGCTAGAGCGGACGAGGTAAACACTGAAGCTTTCTTT.

V and J are TRBV7-9 and TRBJ1-1; D is ambiguous. Germline loops: CDR1 SEHNR, CDR2 FQNEAQ (reference sequence). Trimming removed 0 bases from V and 0 bases from J, with 11 bases in between. This CDR3 is built from 16 residues. CDR3 nucleotide sequence: TGTGCCAGCAGCTTAGCGCCTGGGCAGTTGAACACTGAAGCTTTCTTT. It encodes CASSLAPGQLNTEAFF.

A remark on this clonotype: This may come from a read error, since a much larger clone is one base off. This chain links TRBV10-3 with TRBJ1-5; 7 bases agree with TRBD1. The V gene end was trimmed by 10 bases and the J gene end by 3 bases; junction bases not matched to a gene: 3. This CDR3 comprises 12 residues. The germline gives CDR1 ENHRY, CDR2 SYGVKD. The CDR3 nucleotides are TGTGCCAGCAGGGGGAACAATCAGCCCCAGCATTTT. Its translation: CASRGNNQPQHF.